A selection of T cell receptor beta chains follows, all from one sample in a study of control samples from healthy donors and cancer patients. Clones were sequenced by immunoSEQ multiplex PCR, and TCRdb holds only the in-frame ones, with some missing. This sample yields roughly 120,000 clones, of which more than 80% are seen a single time; 1% to 1.4% belongs to the top ten. Material: PBMCs. The receptors derive from a woman between 45 and 60 years old with colorectal cancer. Both conserved end residues are part of each CDR3. A D gene is named only where the DNA matches it firmly. Expanded clones get a size class; other rows say once, few or many, or leave the size out.

NA,TRBV24-1,TRBD1,TRBJ2-6,CATSPRTGDSGANVLTF,TGTGCCACCAGCCCCCGGACAGGGGACTCTGGGGCCAACGTCCTGACTTTC
NA,TRBV24-1,TRBD2,TRBJ2-1,CATGTSGSENEQFF,TGTGCCACCGGGACTAGCGGGAGTGAGAATGAGCAGTTCTTC
NA,TRBV12-3/TRBV12-4,NA,TRBJ2-5,CASTKSMETQYF,TGTGCCAGCACTAAGTCCATGGAGACCCAGTACTTC
NA,TRBV9,TRBD1,TRBJ2-7,CASSEGAISEQYF,TGTGCCAGCAGCGAGGGGGCAATTAGCGAGCAGTACTTC
NA,TRBV27,NA,TRBJ2-7,CASSPPSSYEQYF,TGTGCCAGCAGCCCCCCCTCGAGCTACGAGCAGTACTTC
NA,TRBV2,NA,TRBJ2-7,CASRLGDEQYF,TGTGCCAGCAGGTTGGGGGACGAGCAGTACTTC
NA,TRBV14,NA,TRBJ2-7,CASSQFGGYYEQYF,TGTGCCAGCAGCCAATTTGGCGGGTACTACGAGCAGTACTTC
NA,TRBV7-8,NA,TRBJ2-3,CASSLEAKTEDTQYF,TGTGCCAGCAGCTTAGAGGCGAAAACAGAGGATACGCAGTATTTT
NA,TRBV19,NA,TRBJ2-3,CASSISGKPTSTDTQYF,TGTGCCAGTAGTATATCCGGCAAACCCACTAGCACAGATACGCAGTATTTT
NA,TRBV18,TRBD1,TRBJ2-5,CASSIMDREETQYF,TGTGCCAGCTCAATAATGGACAGGGAAGAGACCCAGTACTTC
NA,TRBV3-1/TRBV3-2,TRBD1,TRBJ1-2,CASSQAGQHYGYTF,TGTGCCAGCAGCCAAGCGGGACAGCACTATGGCTACACCTTC
NA,TRBV7-9,NA,TRBJ1-1,CASSLGAYTGLNTEAFF,TGTGCCAGCAGCTTGGGGGCTTATACAGGACTGAACACTGAAGCTTTCTTT
few,TRBV6-5,NA,TRBJ2-1,CASSWEKGEQFF,TGTGCCAGCAGTTGGGAGAAGGGCGAGCAGTTCTTC
few,TRBV3-1/TRBV3-2,NA,TRBJ2-7,CASSPGLGSGYEQYF,TGTGCCAGCAGCCCCGGGCTTGGGAGTGGCTACGAGCAGTACTTC
NA,TRBV2,NA,TRBJ2-7,CASSERSGRLNEQYF,TGTGCCAGCAGTGAAAGGTCGGGGCGCCTCAACGAGCAGTACTTC
NA,TRBV6-1,NA,TRBJ1-5,CASSEAGTPGDF,TGTGCCAGCAGTGAAGCCGGTACTCCGGGGGATTTT
NA,TRBV3-1/TRBV3-2,NA,TRBJ2-5,CASSQGGGRETQYF,TGTGCCAGCAGCCAGGGAGGGGGCCGTGAGACCCAGTACTTC
NA,TRBV3-1/TRBV3-2,NA,TRBJ1-6,CASSQERVASPLHF,TGTGCCAGCAGCCAAGAACGTGTCGCGTCACCCCTCCACTTT
NA,TRBV5-4,NA,TRBJ1-1,CASSGGGGGNTEAFF,TGTGCCAGCAGCGGGGGCGGGGGAGGGAACACTGAAGCTTTCTTT
NA,TRBV15,TRBD1,TRBJ1-4,CATSLQGQGSEKLFF,TGTGCCACCAGCCTACAAGGACAGGGGAGTGAAAAACTGTTTTTT
once,TRBV28,NA,TRBJ2-2,CASTTGNTGELFF,TGTGCCAGCACCACAGGGAACACCGGGGAGCTGTTTTTT
NA,TRBV7-6,TRBD1,TRBJ1-1,CASSLGTGINTEAFF,TGTGCCAGCAGCTTGGGGACAGGGATAAACACTGAAGCTTTCTTT
few,TRBV2,NA,TRBJ2-2,CASSVVDTGELFF,TGTGCCAGCAGTGTGGTAGACACCGGGGAGCTGTTTTTT
NA,TRBV20-1,NA,TRBJ2-1,CSGTGTIEQFF,TGCAGTGGTACCGGGACAATAGAGCAGTTCTTC
NA,TRBV2,TRBD2,TRBJ2-5,CASNGGRVETQYF,TGTGCCAGCAACGGCGGGAGAGTGGAGACCCAGTACTTC
few,TRBV25-1,TRBD2,TRBJ2-5,CASSEPSGDETQYF,TGTGCCAGCAGTGAACCTAGCGGGGATGAGACCCAGTACTTC
NA,TRBV5-5,TRBD2,TRBJ2-1,CASSLAGGGPYNEQFF,TGTGCCAGCAGCTTGGCAGGCGGGGGACCCTACAATGAGCAGTTCTTC
NA,TRBV3-1/TRBV3-2,NA,TRBJ1-1,CASSLGPAGAEAFF,TGTGCCAGCAGCCTAGGACCGGCGGGGGCTGAAGCTTTCTTT
NA,TRBV5-6,NA,TRBJ1-2,CASSLDQGPHYGYTF,TGTGCCAGCAGCTTGGACCAGGGACCTCACTATGGCTACACCTTC
NA,TRBV5-6,NA,TRBJ2-5,CASSSVMGPQETQYF,TGTGCCAGCAGCTCGGTCATGGGGCCTCAAGAGACCCAGTACTTC
NA,TRBV6-2/TRBV6-3,NA,TRBJ2-3,CASSYSASRDTQYF,TGTGCCAGCAGTTACTCCGCCTCGCGGGATACGCAGTATTTT
once,TRBV3-1/TRBV3-2,TRBD2,TRBJ2-7,CASSRGLAESSYEQYF,TGTGCCAGCAGCCGAGGACTAGCGGAGAGCTCCTACGAGCAGTACTTC
NA,TRBV14,NA,TRBJ1-1,CASSQDLGGNTEAFF,TGTGCCAGCAGCCAAGATTTGGGGGGGAACACTGAAGCTTTCTTT
NA,TRBV5-1,TRBD1,TRBJ1-4,CASSYTGDRNEKLFF,TGCGCCAGCAGCTACACAGGGGATCGGAACGAAAAACTGTTTTTT
NA,TRBV7-8,NA,TRBJ2-1,CASTARYNEQFF,TGTGCCAGCACTGCCCGATACAATGAGCAGTTCTTC
NA,TRBV7-9,NA,TRBJ2-5,CASSPEGVRDRPYF,TGTGCCAGCAGCCCAGAAGGGGTGAGGGATAGGCCGTACTTC
NA,TRBV25-1,NA,TRBJ1-2,CASSESGGYYGYTF,TGTGCCAGCAGTGAATCCGGGGGGTACTATGGCTACACCTTC
NA,TRBV19,NA,TRBJ1-3,CASSFTISFTVPRHSGNTIYF,TGTGCCAGTAGTTTTACGATCTCCTTCACGGTACCGAGGCACTCTGGAAACACCATATATTTT
NA,TRBV11-1,NA,TRBJ1-1,CASSLVQGQAFF,TGTGCCAGCAGCTTAGTCCAGGGGCAAGCTTTCTTT
NA,TRBV19,NA,TRBJ2-1,CASSIVRTNNEQFF,TGTGCCAGTAGTATAGTGAGGACAAACAATGAGCAGTTCTTC
NA,TRBV18,NA,TRBJ1-2,CASSPPAEAYGYTF,TGTGCCAGCTCACCACCGGCAGAAGCCTATGGCTACACCTTC
NA,TRBV28,TRBD1,TRBJ1-4,CASSFEGAANEKLFF,TGTGCCAGCAGTTTCGAGGGGGCTGCTAATGAAAAACTGTTTTTT